Shown below are 24 T cell receptor beta chains from a single sample sequenced in a study of control samples from healthy donors and cancer patients. TCRdb's copy holds only in-frame clones and misses some; the assay was immunoSEQ multiplex PCR. The sample has about 120,000 clones; about 90% are singletons. The sample taken for sequencing was blood. The receptor set was obtained from a man aged 45-60 years in good health.

V usage is TRBV29-1 and J usage is TRBJ1-1; D not resolved. Germline CDR1 is SQVTM and CDR2 is ANQGSEA. The CDR3 extends over 13 amino acids. Trimming stripped 4 bases from V and 0 bases from J, with 9 bases between. The CDR3 bases are TGCAGCGTTGGGTCCGGGGTGAACACTGAAGCTTTCTTT. Translation: CSVGSGVNTEAFF.

CDR3 nucleotide sequence: TGTGCCAGTAGTAGATTAGCGGGGGGGACTAACAATGAGCAGTTCTTC. Encoded protein: CASSRLAGGTNNEQFF. The V and J genes are TRBV19 and TRBJ2-1; 11 bases agree with TRBD2. V trimming: 4 bases; J trimming: 5 bases; junction bases outside the gene matches: 7. This CDR3 has 16 residues. CDR1 is LNHDA, CDR2 SQIVND, per germline (reference sequence).

The chain joins TRBV29-1 to TRBJ1-2; D unclear. The V gene's germline CDR1 is SQVTM and CDR2 ANQGSEA. The V gene lost 3 bases and the J gene lost 2 bases, with 4 bases spanning the gap. The CDR3 is 11 amino acids. The CDR3 DNA reads TGCAGCGTTGAGGGGAACTATGGCTACACCTTC. Protein sequence: CSVEGNYGYTF.

The chain is built from TRBV7-9 and TRBJ2-5, with D perhaps being TRBD1 or TRBD2 (5 bases each). Germline V gene lookup returns CDR1 SEHNR and CDR2 FQNEAQ (reference sequence). CDR3 length: 13 amino acids. V was clipped by 3 bases and J by 5 bases, with 10 bases between them. The CDR3 DNA is TGTGCCAGCAGCTTGAGGGGCGGGGAGACCCAGTACTTC. Protein sequence: CASSLRGGETQYF.

The chain links TRBV27 to TRBJ2-2; 12 bases agree with TRBD2. The CDR3 loop spans 17 amino acids. Germline lookup yields CDR1 MNHEY and CDR2 SMNVEV (reference sequence). J was trimmed by 3 bases and V by 1 base; bases with no gene match: 3. CDR3 sequence reads: CASSLLLAGGYTGELFF. The CDR3, as DNA: TGTGCCAGCAGTTTATTACTAGCGGGGGGTTACACCGGGGAGCTGTTTTTT.

This chain uses TRBV5-1 with TRBJ2-3; TRBD2 agrees at 12 bases. The CDR3 loop spans 17 amino acids. V shed 0 bases, J shed 5 bases, and the junction held 7 bases outside the gene matches. In germline, CDR1 is SGHRS, CDR2 YFSETQ. The CDR3 DNA sequence: TGCGCCAGCAGCTTGGAAGCTAGCGGGGGGGCAGAAGATACGCAGTATTTT. Its translation is CASSLEASGGAEDTQYF.

The V gene is TRBV2, the J gene TRBJ2-1, with 10 bases matching TRBD2. With 8 bases clipped from V and 9 bases from J, the junction kept 13 bases outside the gene matches. CDR3 length: 15 amino acids. CDR1 is SNHLY, CDR2 FYNNEI, per germline. The DNA of the CDR3 is TGTGCCAGCCAGCGGGCTAGCGGGGGAAATGGTGAGCAGTTCTTC. This codes for CASQRASGGNGEQFF.

This clone was observed once. The rearrangement uses TRBV10-3 and TRBJ2-7; unclear D gene. Germline lookup yields CDR1 ENHRY and CDR2 SYGVKD. Trimming cost V 0 bases and J 0 bases, with 9 bases left between them. The CDR3 loop spans 15 amino acids. In DNA, the CDR3 is TGTGCCATCAGTGAGTCGGGCGGCAGCTCCTACGAGCAGTACTTC. The encoded protein is CAISESGGSSYEQYF.

The J gene is TRBJ2-1, the V gene TRBV5-1; 10 bases match TRBD2. This CDR3 has 16 amino acids. The J segment lost 2 bases and the V segment lost 0 bases, leaving 2 bases of the junction unmatched. CDR1 and CDR2 from the germline V gene are SGHRS and YFSETQ. The CDR3 loop reads CASSLATSGAYNEQFF. Written as DNA, the CDR3 is TGCGCCAGCAGCTTGGCCACTAGCGGGGCCTACAATGAGCAGTTCTTC.

J is TRBJ2-3 and V is TRBV19; the match to TRBD2 covers 12 bases. Trimming at V came to 4 bases and at J to 6 bases, leaving 5 bases not matched to a gene. The CDR3 sequence is 15 residues long. The germline CDR1 and CDR2 sequences are LNHDA and SQIVND (reference sequence). The CDR3: CASSRLAGVADTQYF. The CDR3 DNA reads TGTGCCAGTAGTAGACTAGCGGGGGTCGCGGATACGCAGTATTTT.

The chain is built from TRBV24-1 and TRBJ1-5; D uncertain. CDR3 length: 15 residues. Germline-derived CDR1 and CDR2 are KGHDR and SFDVKD. V lost 4 bases and J 6 bases, leaving 15 bases between the germline ends. The CDR3 DNA is TGTGCCACCAGTGACCCACAACTCTCCAGTCAGCCCCAGCATTTT. Translated: CATSDPQLSSQPQHF.

V usage is TRBV5-1 and J usage is TRBJ2-6; the D is unclear. CDR3 length equals 15 residues. Germline V gene data show CDR1 as SGHRS and CDR2 as YFSETQ. Trimming shortened V by 0 bases and J by 4 bases, and 8 bases separated the two germline ends. The CDR3 is CASSLGRPGANVLTF. CDR3 DNA: TGCGCCAGCAGCTTGGGAAGGCCCGGGGCCAACGTCCTGACTTTC.

The chain carries TRBV7-8 and TRBJ2-5; D perhaps matches TRBD1 (5 bases). The CDR3 spans 15 residues. The V end was cut by 5 bases, the J end by 5 bases, with 18 bases between. The germline gives CDR1 SGHVS, CDR2 FQNEAQ. CDR3 residues: CASSARSMGQETQYF. The CDR3 coding sequence is TGTGCCAGCAGCGCCCGGTCGATGGGGCAGGAGACCCAGTACTTC.

CDR3 region: CATSRDVGGYGYTF. CDR3 DNA sequence: TGTGCCACCAGCAGAGACGTCGGGGGCTATGGCTACACCTTC. The chain combines TRBV15 with TRBJ1-2; possibly TRBD1 for D (5 bases). Germline V lookup: CDR1 LNHNV, CDR2 YYDKDF (reference sequence). V lost 0 bases and J lost 4, with 9 bases in between. The CDR3 has 14 residues.

The V call is TRBV27, the J call TRBJ2-7; D gene unclear. The CDR3 contains 13 residues. Trimming took 8 bases from V and 3 from J, leaving 14 bases between them. Germline V gene sequence: CDR1 MNHEY, CDR2 SMNVEV (reference sequence). The CDR3 sequence is CASGPQGIYEQYF. The CDR3 DNA reads TGTGCCAGCGGTCCCCAAGGTATCTACGAGCAGTACTTC.

This chain links TRBV7-8 with TRBJ1-2; 9 bases line up with TRBD1. The J segment lost 2 bases and the V segment lost 5 bases, leaving 6 bases of the junction unmatched. Germline V gene sequence: CDR1 SGHVS, CDR2 FQNEAQ. The CDR3 consists of 15 residues. The CDR3, as DNA: TGTGCCAGCAGCCCGATGGGACAGGGAAACTATGGCTACACCTTC. Protein sequence: CASSPMGQGNYGYTF.

The J gene is TRBJ2-7, the V gene TRBV11-2; D is unclear. CDR1 and CDR2 from the germline V gene are SGHAT and FQNNGV. This CDR3 is 13 amino acids long. V shed 9 bases and J shed 5 bases, with 17 bases lying between them. CDR3 DNA sequence: TGTGCCAGTGGGGTGGGGAATCGGAACGAGCAGTACTTC. Its protein product is CASGVGNRNEQYF. The entire variable domain, with the rest obtained from reference TRBV11-2 and TRBJ2-7, is as follows: EAGVAQSPRYKIIEKRQSVAFWCNPISGHATLYWYQQILGQGPKLLIQFQNNGVVDDSQLPKDRFSAERLKGVDSTLKIQPAKLEDSAVYLCASGVGNRNEQYFGPGTRLTVT.

This clone has only one observation. The chain uses TRBV4-3 and TRBJ2-7; possibly TRBD2 for D (6 bases). The CDR3 contains 18 residues. Germline-derived CDR1 and CDR2 are LGHNA and YSLEER. The V end lost 1 base, the J end lost 3 bases, and 22 bases lay between the germline ends. CDR3 sequence reads: CASSQGAPGGYGVYEQYF. The CDR3 nucleotides read TGCGCCAGCAGCCAAGGAGCCCCCGGGGGATACGGCGTCTACGAGCAGTACTTC.

The chain's CDR3 is CASSYDGTIEAFF. The CDR3 DNA follows: TGTGCCAGCAGTTACGACGGAACTATTGAAGCTTTCTTT. The chain carries TRBV6-2 or TRBV6-3 and TRBJ1-1, with unresolved D. The V and J ends lost 2 bases and 7 bases respectively, with 11 bases between them. This CDR3 spans 13 amino acids. Germline lookup yields CDR1 MNHEY and CDR2 SVGEGT.

This chain connects TRBV5-1 to TRBJ2-5; D not resolved. Germline V gives CDR1 SGHRS, CDR2 YFSETQ. The CDR3 contains 13 residues. V was shortened by 4 bases and J by 3 bases, with 10 bases between the two germline ends. The CDR3 DNA follows: TGCGCCAGCAGCCTTTTGGGGAAAGAGACCCAGTACTTC. Its translation: CASSLLGKETQYF. Based on the CDR3 plus reference TRBV5-1 and TRBJ2-5, the full variable domain is KAGVTQTPRYLIKTRGQQVTLSCSPISGHRSVSWYQQTPGQGLQFLFEYFSETQRNKGNFPGRFSGRQFSNSRSEMNVSTLELGDSALYLCASSLLGKETQYFGPGTRLLVL.

The J gene is TRBJ1-1, the V gene TRBV11-2; 7 nucleotides line up with TRBD1. The V and J ends lost 5 bases and 2 bases, in that order; junction bases with no gene match: 20. The germline V gene has CDR1 SGHAT and CDR2 FQNNGV. The CDR3 extends over 19 amino acids. The DNA of the CDR3 is TGTGCCAGCAGCCTCTTCCCGACAGGGCGACGCGACATTAACACTGAAGCTTTCTTT. This sequence encodes CASSLFPTGRRDINTEAFF.

The chain links TRBV11-2 to TRBJ1-4; perhaps TRBD1 as D (6 bases). The CDR3 runs to 17 residues. V was clipped by 3 bases and J by 3 bases, with 17 bases between them. The V gene's germline CDR1 is SGHAT and CDR2 FQNNGV. CDR3 residues: CASSFPGGGFANEKLFF. CDR3 DNA: TGTGCCAGCAGCTTCCCAGGTGGGGGCTTCGCTAATGAAAAACTGTTTTTT. The full variable domain, rest sourced from reference TRBV11-2 and TRBJ1-4, is EAGVAQSPRYKIIEKRQSVAFWCNPISGHATLYWYQQILGQGPKLLIQFQNNGVVDDSQLPKDRFSAERLKGVDSTLKIQPAKLEDSAVYLCASSFPGGGFANEKLFFGSGTQLSVL.

The chain carries TRBV5-8 and TRBJ2-7, with 7 bases that match TRBD1. V trimming: 3 bases; J trimming: 0 bases; junction bases outside the gene matches: 9. This CDR3 is 16 amino acids long. Germline lookup yields CDR1 SGHTS and CDR2 YDEGEE. CDR3 bases: TGTGCCAGCAGCTGGAAGGACAGGCTGAGCTCCTACGAGCAGTACTTC. This sequence encodes CASSWKDRLSSYEQYF.

In its sample, this clone was seen a few times. This rearrangement joins TRBV5-1 to TRBJ2-5; possibly TRBD1 for D (6 bases). This CDR3 is built from 13 residues. CDR1 is SGHRS, CDR2 YFSETQ, per germline. The germline V and J ends were trimmed by 3 bases and 5 bases, with 11 bases remaining between them. CDR3 DNA sequence: TGCGCCAGCAGCTCACAGGGCACCGAGACCCAGTACTTC. The encoded protein is CASSSQGTETQYF.